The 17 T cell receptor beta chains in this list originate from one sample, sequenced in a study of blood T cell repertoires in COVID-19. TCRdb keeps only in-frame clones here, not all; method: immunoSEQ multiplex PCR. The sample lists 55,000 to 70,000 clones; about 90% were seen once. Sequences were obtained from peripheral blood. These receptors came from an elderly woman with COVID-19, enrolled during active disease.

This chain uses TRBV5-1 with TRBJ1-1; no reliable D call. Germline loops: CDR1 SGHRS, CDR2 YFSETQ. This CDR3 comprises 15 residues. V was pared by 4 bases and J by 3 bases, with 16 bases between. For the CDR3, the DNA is TGCGCCAGCAGCCTCGGGAACCAGCGTGACACTGAAGCTTTCTTT. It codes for CASSLGNQRDTEAFF.

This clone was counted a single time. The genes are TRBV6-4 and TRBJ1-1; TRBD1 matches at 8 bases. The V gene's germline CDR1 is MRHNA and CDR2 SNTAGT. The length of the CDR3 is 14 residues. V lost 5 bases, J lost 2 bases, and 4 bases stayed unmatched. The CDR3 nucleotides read TGTGCCAGCAGTCCCGACAGGGGAAACACTGAAGCTTTCTTT. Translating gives CASSPDRGNTEAFF.

The CDR3 coding sequence is TGCGCCAGCAGCCAATTAGCGGGGGGGCAAGAGACCCAGTACTTC. Translated, it gives CASSQLAGGQETQYF. The gene calls are TRBV5-1 and TRBJ2-5; 11 nucleotides align to TRBD2. The CDR3 totals 15 residues. The germline CDR1 and CDR2 sequences are SGHRS and YFSETQ. The ends lost 4 bases at V and 2 bases at J; junction bases unmatched: 4.

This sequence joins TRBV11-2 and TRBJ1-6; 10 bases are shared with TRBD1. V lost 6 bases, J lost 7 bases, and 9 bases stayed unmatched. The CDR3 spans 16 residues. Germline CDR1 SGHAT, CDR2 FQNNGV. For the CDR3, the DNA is TGTGCCAGCAGTCTAACGCGGGACAGGGGAAATTCACCCCTCCACTTT. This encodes CASSLTRDRGNSPLHF.

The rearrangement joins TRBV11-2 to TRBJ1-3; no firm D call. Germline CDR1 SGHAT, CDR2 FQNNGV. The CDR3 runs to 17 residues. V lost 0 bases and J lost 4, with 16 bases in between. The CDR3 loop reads CASSLDHLAFHGNTIYF. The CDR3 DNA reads TGTGCCAGCAGCTTAGACCATCTGGCATTCCACGGAAACACCATATATTTT.

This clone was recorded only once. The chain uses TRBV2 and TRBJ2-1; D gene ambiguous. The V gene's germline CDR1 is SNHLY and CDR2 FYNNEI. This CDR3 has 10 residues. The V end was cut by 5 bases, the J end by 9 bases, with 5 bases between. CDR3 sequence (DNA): TGTGCCAGCAGTATAGTTGAGCAGTTCTTC. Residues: CASSIVEQFF.

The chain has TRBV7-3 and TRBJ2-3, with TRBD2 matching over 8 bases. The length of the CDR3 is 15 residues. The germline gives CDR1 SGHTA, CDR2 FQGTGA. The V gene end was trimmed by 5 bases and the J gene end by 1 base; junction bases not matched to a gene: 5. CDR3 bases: TGTGCCAGCAGCCGGGGGGGCCAGGGCACAGATACGCAGTATTTT. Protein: CASSRGGQGTDTQYF.

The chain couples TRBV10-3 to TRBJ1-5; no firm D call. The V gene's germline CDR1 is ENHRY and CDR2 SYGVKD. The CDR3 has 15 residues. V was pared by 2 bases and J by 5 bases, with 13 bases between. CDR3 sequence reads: CAISEQKKEHQPQHF. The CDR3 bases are TGTGCCATCAGTGAGCAGAAGAAGGAGCATCAGCCCCAGCATTTT.

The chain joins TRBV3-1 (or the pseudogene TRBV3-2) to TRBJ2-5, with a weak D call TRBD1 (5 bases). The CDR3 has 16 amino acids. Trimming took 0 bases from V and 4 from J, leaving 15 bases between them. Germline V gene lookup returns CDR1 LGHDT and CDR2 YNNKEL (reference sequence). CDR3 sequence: CASSQDMGPGAETQYF. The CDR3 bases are TGTGCCAGCAGCCAAGATATGGGCCCTGGGGCAGAGACCCAGTACTTC.

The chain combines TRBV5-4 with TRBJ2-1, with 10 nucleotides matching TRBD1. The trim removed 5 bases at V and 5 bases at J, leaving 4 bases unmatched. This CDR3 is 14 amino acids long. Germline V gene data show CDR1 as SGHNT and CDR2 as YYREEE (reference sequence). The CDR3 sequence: CASSPGQGNNEQFF. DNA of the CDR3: TGTGCCAGCAGTCCGGGACAGGGGAACAATGAGCAGTTCTTC. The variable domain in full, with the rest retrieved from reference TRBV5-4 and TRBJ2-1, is ETGVTQSPTHLIKTRGQQVTLRCSSQSGHNTVSWYQQALGQGPQFIFQYYREEENGRGNFPPRFSGLQFPNYSSELNVNALELDDSALYLCASSPGQGNNEQFFGPGTRLTVL.

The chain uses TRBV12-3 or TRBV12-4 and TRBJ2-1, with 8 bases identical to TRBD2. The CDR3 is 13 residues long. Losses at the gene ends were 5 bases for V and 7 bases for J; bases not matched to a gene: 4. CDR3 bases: TGTGCCAGCAGTGGGACTAGGGTTAATGAGCAGTTCTTC. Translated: CASSGTRVNEQFF.

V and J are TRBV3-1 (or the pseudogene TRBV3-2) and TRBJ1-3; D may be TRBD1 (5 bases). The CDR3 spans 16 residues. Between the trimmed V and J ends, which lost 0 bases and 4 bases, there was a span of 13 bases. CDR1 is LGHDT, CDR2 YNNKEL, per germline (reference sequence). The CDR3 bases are TGTGCCAGCAGCCAAGACCCGACAGTCTCCGGAAACACCATATATTTT. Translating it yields CASSQDPTVSGNTIYF.

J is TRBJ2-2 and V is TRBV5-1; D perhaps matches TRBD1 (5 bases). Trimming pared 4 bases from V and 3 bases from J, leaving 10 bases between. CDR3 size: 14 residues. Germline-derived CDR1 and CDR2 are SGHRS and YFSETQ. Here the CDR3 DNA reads TGCGCCAGCAGCCTCCAGGGTGACACCGGGGAGCTGTTTTTT. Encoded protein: CASSLQGDTGELFF.

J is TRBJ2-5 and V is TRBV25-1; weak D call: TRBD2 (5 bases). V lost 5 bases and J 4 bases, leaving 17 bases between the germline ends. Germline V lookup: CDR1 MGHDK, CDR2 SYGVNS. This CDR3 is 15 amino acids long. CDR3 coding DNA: TGTGCCAGCAGTAAAGACGAGGGCTTAGGAGAGACCCAGTACTTC. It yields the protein CASSKDEGLGETQYF.

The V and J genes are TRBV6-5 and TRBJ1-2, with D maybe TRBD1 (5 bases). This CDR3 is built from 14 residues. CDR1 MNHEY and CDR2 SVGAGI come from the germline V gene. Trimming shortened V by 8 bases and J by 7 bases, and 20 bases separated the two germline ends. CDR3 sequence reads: CASGLYSGVGGYTF. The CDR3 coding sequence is TGTGCCAGCGGACTCTATTCGGGGGTGGGTGGCTACACCTTC.

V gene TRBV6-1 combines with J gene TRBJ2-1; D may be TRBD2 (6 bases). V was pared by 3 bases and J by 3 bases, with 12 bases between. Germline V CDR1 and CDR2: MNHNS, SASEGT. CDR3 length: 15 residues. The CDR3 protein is CASSEETAGYNEQFF. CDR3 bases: TGTGCCAGCAGTGAGGAGACAGCGGGCTACAATGAGCAGTTCTTC.

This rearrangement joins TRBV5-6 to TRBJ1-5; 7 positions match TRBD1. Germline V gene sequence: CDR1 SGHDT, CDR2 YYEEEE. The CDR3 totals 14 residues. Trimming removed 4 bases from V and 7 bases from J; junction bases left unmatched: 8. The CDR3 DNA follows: TGTGCCAGCAGCCACGGGACAGCCAAGCAGCCCCAGCATTTT. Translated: CASSHGTAKQPQHF.